This T cell receptor beta chain was sequenced during a study of PD-L1 blockade in urothelial cancer. By means of amplified housekeeping genes, FFPE tumor DNA was quantified. Data came from immunoSEQ multiplex PCR; TCRdb stores just in-frame clones and leaves some out. This sample has 2,000 or so clones, with roughly 32% found just once. There are 12 residues in the CDR3. The V gene lost 3 bases and the J gene lost 6 bases, with 8 bases spanning the gap. In germline, CDR1 is KGHSH, CDR2 LQKENI. The sample in question was tumor tissue, obtained before atezolizumab (anti-PD-L1) treatment. V gene TRBV18 combines with J gene TRBJ1-2, with TRBD1 as a possible D gene (5 bases). This TCR derives from a middle-aged man with urothelial cancer. CDR3 coding DNA: TGTGCCAGCTCACCTAGAGGGGATGGCTACACCTTC. Protein product: CASSPRGDGYTF.